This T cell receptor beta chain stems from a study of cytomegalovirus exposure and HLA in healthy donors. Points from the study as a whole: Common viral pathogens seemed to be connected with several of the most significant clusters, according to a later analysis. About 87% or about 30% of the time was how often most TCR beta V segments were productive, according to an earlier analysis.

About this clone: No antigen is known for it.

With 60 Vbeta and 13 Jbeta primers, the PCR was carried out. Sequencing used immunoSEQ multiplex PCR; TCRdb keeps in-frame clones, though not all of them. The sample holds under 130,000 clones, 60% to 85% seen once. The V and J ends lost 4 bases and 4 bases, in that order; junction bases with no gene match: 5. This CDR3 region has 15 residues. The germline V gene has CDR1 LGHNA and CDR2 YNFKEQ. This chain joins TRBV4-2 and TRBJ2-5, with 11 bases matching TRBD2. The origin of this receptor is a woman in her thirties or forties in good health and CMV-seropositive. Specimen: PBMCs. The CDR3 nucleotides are TGTGCCAGCAGCCCCGGGACTAGCGGAGTAGAGACCCAGTACTTC. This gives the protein CASSPGTSGVETQYF.